This T cell receptor beta chain was sequenced during a study of blood T cell repertoires in COVID-19 (dated by TCRdb to 2020 to 2021). With respect to the entire study: Collaborator samples came from the United States, Italy and Spain and covered acute and convalescent phases of COVID-19. The prospective study material was composed of cDNA or gDNA derived from T cells, B-cell-depleted T cells, or PBMCs. The repertoires were released in a freely available public database meant as a resource for research on the immune response to SARS-CoV-2. The dataset comprised deeply sampled blood TCRbeta repertoires from subjects exposed to, actively infected with, or recovered from COVID-19. Samples were obtained from the ongoing ImmuneRACE study (first 160 participants) and from 950 to 1,500 subjects provided by 6 global collaborators. Where available, HLA class I and class II types were taken from metadata supplied by the sample provider and were not determined by assay-based typing. Sample metadata almost always included a de-identified subject ID, COVID-19 status, age in years and sex.

Regarding this clone: What this receptor recognizes is not known. No quality values exist for individual bases; no much larger clone is one base distant.

TCRbeta CDR3 regions were amplified from genomic DNA by means of the immunoSEQ Assay, a bias-controlled multiplex PCR. Concerning the study's data processing: Within the assay, amplification of reference gene primers was used to estimate how many nucleated cells each sample contained. Sequence reads were collapsed and filtered to measure the absolute abundance of every unique TCRbeta CDR3 rearrangement. For each sample, productive Simpson clonality was calculated as the square root of Simpson's diversity index across productive rearrangements. What TCRdb holds here is the immuneACCESS table cut down to in-frame rearrangements. Part of the clones is not present; checked against another copy, under half of the missing clones reflect an unresolved V gene, and the others are unexplained. Clonal size and the V and J genes are those of that table, whereas D and trimming came from the DNA. The sample has over 30,000 clones on record, 87% of them singletons. The ten largest clones add up to around 10% of the sample.

V and J are trimmed by 0 bases and 10 bases, and the gene matches miss 6 bases of the junction. Counted from cysteine to phenylalanine, this CDR3 has 14 amino acids. The sequence is cut down to CDR3 DNA, 42 bases in frame from base 1. From a lookup of the germline V gene, CDR1 and CDR2 are MNHEY and SVGEGT. Collaborating institutions collected whole blood in K2EDTA tubes following their own protocols. For TCRbeta analysis, collaborator samples were shipped as frozen whole blood, as isolated PBMCs, or as DNA extracted from either sample type. Broad study findings and their caveats: The amount of clinical and demographic metadata varied by source and participant and was provided uncurated.

The clonotype was recovered from an elderly man with active COVID-19. The sequenced sample consisted of peripheral blood. The chain uses TRBV6-2 or TRBV6-3 and TRBJ2-1; 7 nucleotides in the junction match TRBD2. The nucleotide sequence is TGTGCCAGCAGTTACTCGGGGCACGGGGGGGAGCAGTTCTTC. Its amino acids are CASSYSGHGGEQFF.